This T cell receptor (beta chain) was identified during a study of a mutant IDH1 vaccine in newly diagnosed glioma. Overall study: Radiotherapy, temozolomide, or both had been given previously, and both were given to most. Scheduled at week 35, visit V12 preceded visit V13, held at week 47.

Time point denoted: week 35, safety follow-up. Vaccination used 300 ug of mutant IDH1 20-mer peptide per dose, with topical imiquimod. New WHO grade 3 or 4 astrocytomas that were IDH1-mutant and ATRX-lost occurred in the donors. Broader study findings: Alterations occurring in top peripheral T cell clonotypes seemed unrelated to pseudoprogression.

Trimming took 5 bases from V and 7 from J; bases not matched to a gene: 3. The germline CDR1 and CDR2 sequences are SGHNT and YENEEA. The CDR3 spans 13 residues. The protocol was immunoSEQ multiplex PCR, while the TCRdb copy is restricted to in-frame clones and leaves out a portion. Here the sample spans 60,000 to 75,000 clones, around 86% being singletons. With respect to this clone: Its antigen is undetermined.

The sequencing used PBMCs, collected from a glioma patient whose treatment included an IDH1 peptide vaccine. The sequence derives from a man aged 25 to 40 with glioma. The rearrangement links TRBV11-3 to TRBJ2-1, with 9 bases that match TRBD1. The CDR3 sequence: CASSLGQGNEQFF. The CDR3 nucleotides are TGTGCCAGCAGCCTAGGACAGGGGAATGAGCAGTTCTTC.